The clone carrying this T cell receptor beta chain was seen many times. Its antigen remains unidentified. The data are from a study of neurological immune-mediated disorders. The unsorted libraries were prepared from 2 million PBMCs (stored at -80 C). Whole-study results and caveats: The expanded clones of different subjects shared no CDR3 amino acid sequences (suggesting private repertoires in all groups). The phylogenetic placement of 18 of 34 multiple sclerosis patients' repertoires in one related-CDR3 cluster constitutes a possible signature.

It was by 5'RACE with 10-nucleotide random UMIs that the cDNA was made. MiXCR, applied by TCRdb to the 5' RACE reads, yields one record per CDR3 protein. The table lists roughly 76,000 distinct CDR3 sequences, more than 3% of them singletons. V lost 3 bases, J lost 0 bases, and 15 bases stayed unmatched. This CDR3 comprises 19 residues. Looked up from germline, CDR1 is MNHNS and CDR2 is SASEGT. The origin of this receptor is a woman aged 45-59 years with multiple sclerosis. This chain joins TRBV6-1 and TRBJ2-5, with TRBD2 matching 8 bases. Sequenced input: PBMCs. The CDR3 DNA reads TGTGCCAGCAGTGACCACTTGGCGGGGGGACCGGTGTACCAAGAGACCCAGTACTTC. Protein: CASSDHLAGGPVYQETQYF.